A selection of T cell receptor beta chains follows, all from one sample in a study of T cell responses to AZD1222 COVID-19 vaccine. Profiled with immunoSEQ multiplex PCR; TCRdb holds only in-frame clones, not every one. The sample consists of about 93,000 clones, 85% to 90% of them appearing once. This sample comprised peripheral blood, obtained on day 0 of MenACWY control vaccination. Receptors were obtained from an adult in good health. Each CDR3 is given with its conserved first and last residue. The D gene is left open where the match is weak. Rows may omit the clone size; those that give it use once, few, many or a size class.

abundance	v_gene	d_gene	j_gene	CDR3nt	CDR3aa
-	TRBV5-1	TRBD1	TRBJ1-1	TGCGCCAGCAGCCCTACAGGGGGTGACACTGAAGCTTTCTTT	CASSPTGGDTEAFF
-	TRBV20-1	-	TRBJ1-5	TGCAGTGCCGTCCGCGGTCAGCCCCAGCATTTT	CSAVRGQPQHF
-	TRBV19	-	TRBJ1-3	TGTGCCAGTAGCCCGACTGCTTTAAATGGAAACACCATATATTTT	CASSPTALNGNTIYF
-	TRBV4-3	-	TRBJ2-2	TGCGCCAGCAGCCAAATGGGCGGGGAGCTGTTTTTT	CASSQMGGELFF
-	TRBV7-6	-	TRBJ1-3	TGTGCCAGCAGCTTAGCGGAAGTATCGGGAAACACCATATATTTT	CASSLAEVSGNTIYF
-	TRBV7-2	-	TRBJ1-2	TGTGCCAGCAGCTCAGGGGCCGAGGGCCTCCACTATGGCTACACCTTC	CASSSGAEGLHYGYTF
-	TRBV10-3	-	TRBJ1-6	TGTGCCATCGCCAACAGTATTTCAGATTCACCCCTCCACTTT	CAIANSISDSPLHF
once	TRBV7-6	-	TRBJ1-1	TGTGCCAGCAGCTTAGTCCCGGGACAGAACACTGAAGCTTTCTTT	CASSLVPGQNTEAFF
-	TRBV7-2	-	TRBJ1-4	TGTGCCAGCAGCGGCACAGGGATGGGTGAAAAACTGTTTTTT	CASSGTGMGEKLFF
-	TRBV27	TRBD1	TRBJ1-2	TGTGCCAGCAGTCGACAGGGTGGTGGCTACACCTTC	CASSRQGGGYTF
-	TRBV6-6	TRBD1	TRBJ2-7	TGTGCCAGCAGCCGGGACAGGGGAATAACCTACGAGCAGTACTTC	CASSRDRGITYEQYF
-	TRBV7-9	TRBD1	TRBJ1-2	TGTGCCAGCAGCCCGGGACAGGCTTCCTATGGCTACACCTTC	CASSPGQASYGYTF
-	TRBV2	-	TRBJ2-7	TGTGCCAGCAGTGAAGCGCTCGGCCGCGAGCAGTACTTC	CASSEALGREQYF
-	TRBV11-2	TRBD1	TRBJ1-2	TGTGCCAGCAGCTCCCGGACAGGGAGTAACTATGGCTACACCTTC	CASSSRTGSNYGYTF
-	TRBV10-2	-	TRBJ1-2	TGCGCCAGCAGTGAGCCCTACAACGGACAGCGTAACTATGGCTACACCTTC	CASSEPYNGQRNYGYTF
-	TRBV25-1	TRBD1	TRBJ1-4	TGTGCCAGCAGTGAATTTGAGGGACAGGGGCAGCCCCAACTGTTTTTT	CASSEFEGQGQPQLFF
-	TRBV7-8	TRBD1	TRBJ1-6	TGTGCCAGCAGCTTGGAGGGACAGGCGAATTCACCCCTCCACTTT	CASSLEGQANSPLHF
few	TRBV5-4	TRBD2	TRBJ2-2	TGTGCCAGCAGCAACCCCGGGACTAGCGGCACCGGGGAGCTGTTTTTT	CASSNPGTSGTGELFF
-	TRBV19	-	TRBJ2-2	TGTGCCAGTAGTCCCCGACAGGCTCACTCCGGGGAGCTGTTTTTT	CASSPRQAHSGELFF
-	TRBV7-8	-	TRBJ2-1	TGTGCCAGCAGCCCGAAGGGGGCCTACAATGAGCAGTTCTTC	CASSPKGAYNEQFF
-	TRBV18	TRBD1	TRBJ2-7	TGTGCCAGCTCACCACCCGACAGGGTCGTCTGGGAGCAGTACTTC	CASSPPDRVVWEQYF
-	TRBV30	TRBD1	TRBJ2-7	TGTGCCTGGAGTGAAGGGACAGGCGAATTCTACGAGCAGTACTTC	CAWSEGTGEFYEQYF
once	TRBV6-2/TRBV6-3	TRBD2	TRBJ2-7	TGTGCCAGCAGTCGCCGACTAGCGGGGCGCGAGCAGTACTTC	CASSRRLAGREQYF
-	TRBV7-8	TRBD1	TRBJ2-7	TGTGCCAGTACACCGGGACAGGGGGCCTCCGAGCAGTACTTC	CASTPGQGASEQYF
-	TRBV5-6	-	TRBJ1-6	TGTGCCAGCAGCTTTCAGGGTTTTTCACCCCTCCACTTT	CASSFQGFSPLHF
-	TRBV18	-	TRBJ1-2	TGTGCCAGCTCACCGACCTCCAACTATGGCTACACCTTC	CASSPTSNYGYTF
-	TRBV28	-	TRBJ1-4	TGTGCCAGCAGTTTATTTAGCCGTGAGGGGGAACTGTTTTTT	CASSLFSREGELFF
-	TRBV7-2	-	TRBJ1-5	TGTGCCAGCAGCTTAGGTGTCAATCAGCCCCAGCATTTT	CASSLGVNQPQHF
-	TRBV6-5	-	TRBJ1-1	TGTGCCAGCACCTCCTTGGGAGGGGTTAAAGAAGCTTTCTTT	CASTSLGGVKEAFF
few	TRBV7-3	-	TRBJ2-7	TGTGCCAGCAGCTTTCTCCCAGGCTACGAGCAGTACTTC	CASSFLPGYEQYF
-	TRBV19	-	TRBJ1-2	TGTGCCAGTAGTATAGGGGGGTCCGGCTACACCTTC	CASSIGGSGYTF
-	TRBV19	TRBD2	TRBJ2-3	TGTGCCACAAAATTAGCGGGGTCTAGGCCAGATACGCAGTATTTT	CATKLAGSRPDTQYF
once	TRBV5-6	-	TRBJ2-2	TGTGCCAGCAGCTATGGCCCCGCGAACACCGGGGAGCTGTTTTTT	CASSYGPANTGELFF
-	TRBV19	-	TRBJ1-5	TGTGCCAGTAGTATCGCCCCCGGGGGCGGGTCCCAGCATTTT	CASSIAPGGGSQHF
-	TRBV4-2	-	TRBJ1-3	TGTGCCAGCAGCCAACCCCCAAACACCATATATTTT	CASSQPPNTIYF
-	TRBV5-6	TRBD1	TRBJ1-6	TGTGCCAGCAGCCCAATGACAGGGGCCTATAATTCACCCCTCCACTTT	CASSPMTGAYNSPLHF
-	TRBV6-6	-	TRBJ2-5	TGTGCCAGCACACCCCCCCGGGCCCAGTACTTC	CASTPPRAQYF
-	TRBV6-6	-	TRBJ2-7	TGTGCCAGCAGTTACTCGGCAGGCTACGAGCAGTACTTC	CASSYSAGYEQYF
-	TRBV6-4	TRBD1	TRBJ2-2	TGTGCCAGCAATCGTGGGACAGGGGCCCGCACCGGGGAGCTGTTTTTT	CASNRGTGARTGELFF
-	TRBV28	TRBD2	TRBJ2-2	TGTGCCAGCAGCCCGTCGCGCGGGGGGGCCGGCGGGGAGCTGTTTTTT	CASSPSRGGAGGELFF
-	TRBV6-6	TRBD1	TRBJ2-7	TGTGCCAGCAGTTACCCCGCCGGGACAGGGTTTGACGAGCAGTACTTC	CASSYPAGTGFDEQYF
-	TRBV11-2	TRBD1	TRBJ2-7	TGTGCCAGCAGCCAAGGCACAGGGGGCGGCGAGCAGTACTTC	CASSQGTGGGEQYF
-	TRBV7-2	-	TRBJ2-3	TGTGCCAGCAGCTTAGGGGCTTTCACAGATACGCAGTATTTT	CASSLGAFTDTQYF
-	TRBV20-1	-	TRBJ2-2	TGCAGTGCTAGTCTGGCCCCGGTTTTGTCCGGGGAGCTGTTTTTT	CSASLAPVLSGELFF
few	TRBV6-5	-	TRBJ2-7	TGTGCCAGCAGTTACTCCTCAGGAGCGGGCGAGTACGAGCAGTACTTC	CASSYSSGAGEYEQYF
-	TRBV9	TRBD2	TRBJ2-1	TGCCAAGCGGGGGACCCCTACAATGAGCAGTTCTTC	CQAGDPYNEQFF
-	TRBV3-1/TRBV3-2	-	TRBJ1-3	TGTGCCAGCAGCCAGGGCGGCGGGACGGGAAACACCATATATTTT	CASSQGGGTGNTIYF
-	TRBV6-4	TRBD2	TRBJ2-1	TGTGCCAGCAGCCCCGGGACTAGCGGGGAGAATGAGCAGTTCTTC	CASSPGTSGENEQFF